Presented here are 27 T cell receptor beta chains from one specimen sequenced in a study of T cells after yellow fever vaccination (dated by TCRdb to about 2019). The treatment or condition label for this specimen denotes: live attenuated yellow fever vaccine strain. The library relied on 5' RACE. The sequencer was an Illumina NovaSeq 6000. In TCRdb, the public reads were trimmed at Q25 with fastp and aligned with MiXCR, with productive beta chains retained. Entries are consolidated by CDR3 protein sequence, retaining the most common genes and DNA. The sample table shows about 340,000 distinct CDR3 sequences, and around 12% are seen once. The ten most abundant clones make up approximately 3.3% of the sample. The sample was CD4+ T cells sorted from PBMCs, taken 15 days after the yellow fever booster vaccination. All receptors come from a man aged 18 to 30 who received the YFV17D yellow fever vaccine.

This clonotype was recorded at least ten times. The chain is built from TRBV5-1 and TRBJ1-1; TRBD1 is a possible D gene (5 bases). With 6 bases removed from V and 1 base from J, the gap between germline ends came to 13 bases. This CDR3 is built from 14 residues. Germline loops: CDR1 SGHRS, CDR2 YFSETQ. CDR3 residues: CASTPGTSNTEAFF. The CDR3 coding sequence is TGCGCCAGCACTCCCGGGACTTCGAACACTGAAGCTTTCTTT.

This clonotype was counted ten times or more. V gene TRBV5-4 combines with J gene TRBJ1-1; 8 bases fit TRBD1. CDR1 SGHNT and CDR2 YYREEE come from the germline V gene (reference sequence). The CDR3 runs 12 residues. Trimming removed 1 base from V and 11 bases from J; junction bases left unmatched: 4. CDR3 bases: TGTGCCAGCAGCTTGAACCGGGACAGGGCTTTCTTT. Protein sequence: CASSLNRDRAFF.

This clonotype has more than one count but fewer than ten. The genes are TRBV28 and TRBJ2-2; weak D call: TRBD2 (7 bases). The CDR3 runs 14 residues. Germline-derived CDR1 and CDR2 are MDHEN and SYDVKM. Trimming stripped 7 bases from V and 5 bases from J, with 14 bases between. CDR3 coding DNA: TGTGCCAGCAAGCAGGGAGGGGGAACCGGGGAGCTGTTTTTT. The encoded protein is CASKQGGGTGELFF.

V gene TRBV4-3 combines with J gene TRBJ2-7; the match to TRBD2 covers 8 bases. Germline-derived CDR1 and CDR2 are LGHNA and YSLEER. The CDR3 runs 15 residues. Unmatched junction bases numbered 6, after V lost 1 base and J lost 4 bases. CDR3 sequence: CASSQGLTSGYEQYF. The CDR3 DNA reads as TGCGCCAGCAGCCAAGGACTCACTAGCGGTTACGAGCAGTACTTC.

This clonotype occurred a few times. This chain connects TRBV5-1 to TRBJ2-3, with no clear D. The CDR3 has 13 residues. From germline, CDR1 is SGHRS and CDR2 YFSETQ. The germline V and J ends were trimmed by 0 bases and 10 bases, with 12 bases remaining between them. CDR3 sequence reads: CASSLGSEDPQYF. The CDR3 nucleotides read TGCGCCAGCAGCTTGGGCTCTGAGGACCCGCAGTATTTT.

Many counts were recorded for this clonotype. The chain links TRBV5-6 to TRBJ2-5; D is uncertain. Germline CDR1 SGHDT, CDR2 YYEEEE. The V gene lost 4 bases and the J gene lost 2 bases, with 15 bases spanning the gap. This CDR3 region has 15 residues. The CDR3 region is CASSAERNIQETQYF. CDR3 nucleotide sequence: TGTGCCAGCAGCGCCGAGAGGAATATACAAGAGACCCAGTACTTC.

This clonotype was detected a few times. This sequence joins TRBV5-1 and TRBJ2-3; 10 nucleotides agree with TRBD2. This CDR3 spans 17 amino acids. V dropped 0 bases and J dropped 5; count of bases not matched to a gene: 9. Germline lookup yields CDR1 SGHRS and CDR2 YFSETQ. Here the CDR3 reads CASSLGPLAGAGDTQYF. The DNA of the CDR3 is TGCGCCAGCAGCTTGGGGCCCCTAGCGGGGGCGGGAGATACGCAGTATTTT.

This clonotype was found a few times. V is TRBV9 and J is TRBJ2-1; 7 nucleotides match TRBD2. With 0 bases clipped from V and 5 bases from J, the junction kept 5 bases outside the gene matches. There are 15 residues in the CDR3. CDR1 is SGDLS, CDR2 YYNGEE, per germline. The CDR3 here is CASSVEPTSHNEQFF. For the CDR3, the DNA is TGTGCCAGCAGCGTAGAGCCGACTAGCCACAATGAGCAGTTCTTC.

This clonotype was counted a few times. The chain recombines TRBV18 with TRBJ2-1; D unclear. Germline V gene lookup returns CDR1 KGHSH and CDR2 LQKENI. The CDR3 is made up of 12 amino acids. V was cut by 3 bases and J by 7 bases, with 7 bases left in between. The CDR3 nucleotides read TGTGCCAGCTCACCCGGACCGAATGAGCAGTTCTTC. It codes for CASSPGPNEQFF.

The table lists this clonotype with a few counts. The chain carries TRBV7-3 and TRBJ2-7; TRBD2 is a possible D gene (6 bases). V was cut by 2 bases and J by 4 bases, with 15 bases left in between. The V gene's germline CDR1 is SGHTA and CDR2 FQGTGA. The CDR3 consists of 15 residues. The CDR3 DNA reads as TGTGCCAGCAGCTTAGGTCCGGGGGAGGTTTACGAGCAGTACTTC. As protein: CASSLGPGEVYEQYF. Supplemented by reference TRBV7-3 and TRBJ2-7, the full variable domain reads GAGVSQTPSNKVTEKGKYVELRCDPISGHTALYWYRQSLGQGPEFLIYFQGTGAADDSGLPNDRFFAVRPEGSVSTLKIQRTERGDSAVYLCASSLGPGEVYEQYFGPGTRLTVT.

This clonotype was counted only a few times. The genes are TRBV11-2 and TRBJ2-3; 7 positions agree with TRBD2. Trimming cost V 3 bases and J 8 bases; bases outside gene matches: 8. This CDR3 has 14 residues. CDR1 is SGHAT and CDR2 is FQNNGV in the germline V gene. The CDR3 loop reads CASSLSSGAGTQYF. In DNA form, the CDR3 reads TGTGCCAGCAGCTTGTCTAGCGGTGCGGGTACGCAGTATTTT.

V usage is TRBV6-6 and J usage is TRBJ2-5; 7 positions match TRBD1. The V gene end was trimmed by 10 bases and the J gene end by 2 bases; junction bases not matched to a gene: 10. Per germline, CDR1 MNHNY and CDR2 SVGAGI (reference sequence). This CDR3 is built from 14 residues. The CDR3 loop is CATGIRDSQETQYF. The DNA of the CDR3 is TGTGCCACAGGAATCCGGGACAGTCAAGAGACCCAGTACTTC.

The sample holds a few counts of this clonotype. V is TRBV14 and J is TRBJ1-4, with D unresolved. V was trimmed by 3 bases and J by 4 bases, leaving 6 bases between them. CDR1 is SGHDN and CDR2 is FVKESK in the germline V gene. The CDR3 length is 13 residues. CDR3 amino acids: CASSHQRNEKLFF. CDR3 bases: TGTGCCAGCAGCCATCAACGTAATGAAAAACTGTTTTTT.

This clonotype was found a few times. The chain joins TRBV7-9 to TRBJ1-1; possibly TRBD1 for D (6 bases). Germline V CDR1 and CDR2: SEHNR, FQNEAQ (reference sequence). The CDR3 has 17 amino acids. The V end lost 5 bases, the J end lost 5 bases, and 24 bases lay between the germline ends. CDR3 in amino acids: CASSPQGFRGRGTEAFF. For the CDR3, the DNA is TGTGCCAGCAGCCCCCAAGGGTTTCGGGGGCGCGGGACTGAAGCTTTCTTT. The variable domain in full, with the rest retrieved from reference TRBV7-9 and TRBJ1-1, is DTGVSQNPRHKITKRGQNVTFRCDPISEHNRLYWYRQTLGQGPEFLTYFQNEAQLEKSRLLSDRFSAERPKGSFSTLEIQRTEQGDSAMYLCASSPQGFRGRGTEAFFGQGTRLTVV.

The chain couples TRBV20-1 to TRBJ2-3; D is perhaps TRBD2 (7 bases). This CDR3 region has 16 residues. Trimming shortened V by 0 bases and J by 3 bases, and 16 bases separated the two germline ends. From germline, CDR1 is DFQATT and CDR2 SNEGSKA (reference sequence). The CDR3 DNA reads as TGCAGTGCTAGAGATGTGGGGGGGGCCTTTACAGATACGCAGTATTTT. Protein sequence: CSARDVGGAFTDTQYF.

Concerning this clonotype itself: Possible read error: a much larger clone is one base away. This chain connects TRBV7-9 to TRBJ2-1, with D tentatively TRBD1 (5 bases). The CDR3 spans 16 residues. Germline V gives CDR1 SEHNR, CDR2 FQNEAQ (reference sequence). The CDR3 bases are TGTGCCAGCAGCTTAGTACTGGGGCTCTCCTACAATGAGCGGTTCTTC. Its protein is CASSLVLGLSYNERFF.

This clonotype was detected a few times. The chain combines TRBV7-6 with TRBJ2-6; D uncertain. Trimming pared 2 bases from V and 0 bases from J, leaving 8 bases between. Germline-derived CDR1 and CDR2 are SGHVS and FNYEAQ. The CDR3 is 16 residues long. The CDR3 loop reads CASSLRPSSGANVLTF. DNA of the CDR3: TGTGCCAGCAGCTTAAGGCCCAGCTCTGGGGCCAACGTCCTGACTTTC.

J is TRBJ1-1 and V is TRBV7-6; TRBD1 agrees at 9 bases. This CDR3 contains 15 residues. Germline values: CDR1 SGHVS, CDR2 FNYEAQ. J gave up 4 bases and V 1 base, and 4 bases lay outside the gene matches. CDR3 residues: CASSLGGDRVTEAFF. CDR3 nucleotides: TGTGCCAGCAGCTTAGGGGGGGACAGGGTCACTGAAGCTTTCTTT.

The J gene is TRBJ2-7, the V gene TRBV27; maybe TRBD2 (7 bases). V was cut by 3 bases and J by 5 bases, with 11 bases left in between. Germline values: CDR1 MNHEY, CDR2 SMNVEV (reference sequence). CDR3 length: 13 amino acids. This CDR3 is CASSFRGAHEQYV. CDR3 bases: TGTGCCAGCAGTTTTCGGGGGGCGCACGAGCAGTACGTC.

This clonotype was seen only a few times. The gene calls are TRBV11-2 and TRBJ2-3; D is uncertain. Germline V lookup: CDR1 SGHAT, CDR2 FQNNGV. The CDR3 sequence is 11 residues long. V lost 6 bases and J lost 4, with 5 bases in between. For the CDR3, the DNA is TGTGCCAGCAGAGCAGCAGATACGCAGTATTTT. It yields the protein CASRAADTQYF. Full variable domain (rest looked up from reference TRBV11-2 and TRBJ2-3): EAGVAQSPRYKIIEKRQSVAFWCNPISGHATLYWYQQILGQGPKLLIQFQNNGVVDDSQLPKDRFSAERLKGVDSTLKIQPAKLEDSAVYLCASRAADTQYFGPGTRLTVL.

This chain uses TRBV10-3 with TRBJ1-1; D is uncertain. CDR3 size: 13 residues. Trimming stripped 5 bases from V and 6 bases from J, with 13 bases between. Germline assignment: CDR1 ENHRY and CDR2 SYGVKD. The CDR3 spells CAISLAADAEAFF. The CDR3 DNA is TGTGCCATCAGTCTGGCAGCCGATGCTGAAGCTTTCTTT.

This rearrangement joins TRBV7-2 to TRBJ1-1, with D possibly matching TRBD1 (5 bases). The germline V gene encodes CDR1 SGHTA and CDR2 FQGNSA. V shed 5 bases and J shed 3 bases, with 16 bases lying between them. The CDR3 is 15 amino acids. The CDR3 DNA follows: TGTGCCAGCAGCCGCGGGGCAGCGTCGTACACTGAAGCTTTCTTT. Protein product: CASSRGAASYTEAFF.

This clonotype showed up just a few times. The chain joins TRBV18 to TRBJ2-3; TRBD1 aligns across 9 bases. V was clipped by 3 bases and J by 2 bases; unmatched bases: 6. Germline V CDR1 and CDR2: KGHSH, LQKENI. The CDR3 sequence is 16 residues long. The CDR3 nucleotides read TGTGCCAGCTCACCCTCGGACAGGGGATTCACAGATACGCAGTATTTT. Amino acids: CASSPSDRGFTDTQYF.

The chain uses TRBV20-1 and TRBJ1-1; D possibly corresponds to TRBD1 (5 bases). Germline assignment: CDR1 DFQATT and CDR2 SNEGSKA (reference sequence). The CDR3 runs 16 residues. V was cut by 1 base and J by 0 bases, with 15 bases left in between. The CDR3: CSARVVEPGMNTEAFF. The CDR3, as DNA: TGCAGTGCTAGAGTTGTAGAACCAGGGATGAACACTGAAGCTTTCTTT.

This chain uses TRBV4-2 with TRBJ1-3, with D possibly TRBD1 on 5 matching bases. CDR3 length: 16 amino acids. The V gene lost 4 bases and the J gene lost 3 bases, with 16 bases spanning the gap. CDR1 is LGHNA, CDR2 YNFKEQ, per germline. This CDR3 reads CASSPHPSGDGNTIYF. As DNA, the CDR3 is TGTGCCAGCAGCCCTCATCCTTCGGGGGATGGAAACACCATATATTTT.

This clonotype has more than one count but fewer than ten. V gene TRBV7-2 combines with J gene TRBJ2-7, with 11 bases matching TRBD2. Germline V gives CDR1 SGHTA, CDR2 FQGNSA. The CDR3 has 14 residues. J was trimmed by 5 bases and V by 5 bases; bases with no gene match: 5. CDR3 sequence: CASSRQLAGDEQYF. CDR3 sequence (DNA): TGTGCCAGCAGCCGACAACTAGCGGGGGACGAGCAGTACTTC.

This clonotype was recorded at least ten times. This chain links TRBV12-3 or TRBV12-4 with TRBJ2-3, with 9 positions matching TRBD1. The CDR3 is 16 amino acids. With 6 bases clipped from V and 0 bases from J, the junction kept 7 bases outside the gene matches. Here the CDR3 reads CASSRRDRASTDTQYF. The CDR3 DNA follows: TGTGCCAGCAGCCGTCGGGACAGGGCCAGCACAGATACGCAGTATTTT.